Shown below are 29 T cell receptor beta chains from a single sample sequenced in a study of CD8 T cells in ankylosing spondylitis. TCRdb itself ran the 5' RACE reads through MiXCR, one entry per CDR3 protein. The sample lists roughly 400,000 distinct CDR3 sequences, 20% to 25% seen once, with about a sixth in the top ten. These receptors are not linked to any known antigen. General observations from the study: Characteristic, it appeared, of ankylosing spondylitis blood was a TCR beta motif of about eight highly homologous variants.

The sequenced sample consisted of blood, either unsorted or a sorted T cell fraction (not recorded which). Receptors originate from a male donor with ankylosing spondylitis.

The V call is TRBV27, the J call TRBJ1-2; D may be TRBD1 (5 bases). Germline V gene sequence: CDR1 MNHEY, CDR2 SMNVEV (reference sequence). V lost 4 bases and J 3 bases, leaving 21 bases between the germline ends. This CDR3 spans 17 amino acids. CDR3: CASSSSGVRDGYYGYTF. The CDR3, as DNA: TGTGCCAGCAGTTCCTCCGGGGTCCGGGACGGATACTATGGCTACACCTTC.

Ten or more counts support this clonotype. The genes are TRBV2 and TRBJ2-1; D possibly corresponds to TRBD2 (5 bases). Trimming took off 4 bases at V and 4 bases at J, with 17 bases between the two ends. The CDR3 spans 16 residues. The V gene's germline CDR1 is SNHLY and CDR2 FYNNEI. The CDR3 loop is CASSGFSVKNYNEQFF. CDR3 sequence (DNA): TGTGCCAGCAGTGGATTTAGCGTCAAGAATTACAATGAGCAGTTCTTC. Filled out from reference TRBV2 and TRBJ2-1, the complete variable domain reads EPEVTQTPSHQVTQMGQEVILRCVPISNHLYFYWYRQILGQKVEFLVSFYNNEISEKSEIFDDQFSVERPDGSNFTLKIRSTKLEDSAMYFCASSGFSVKNYNEQFFGPGTRLTVL.

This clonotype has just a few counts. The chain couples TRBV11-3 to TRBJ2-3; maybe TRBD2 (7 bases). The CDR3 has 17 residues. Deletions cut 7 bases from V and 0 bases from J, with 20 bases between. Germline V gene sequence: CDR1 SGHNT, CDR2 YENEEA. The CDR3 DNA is TGTGCCAGCACCGCTGTCGGGGGGCTAGTAAGCACAGATACGCAGTATTTT. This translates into CASTAVGGLVSTDTQYF.

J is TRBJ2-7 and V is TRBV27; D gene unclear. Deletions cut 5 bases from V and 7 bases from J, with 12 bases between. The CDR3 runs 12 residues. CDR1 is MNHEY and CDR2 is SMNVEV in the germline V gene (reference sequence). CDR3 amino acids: CASSNFGREQYF. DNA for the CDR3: TGTGCCAGCAGTAACTTTGGGCGGGAGCAGTACTTC.

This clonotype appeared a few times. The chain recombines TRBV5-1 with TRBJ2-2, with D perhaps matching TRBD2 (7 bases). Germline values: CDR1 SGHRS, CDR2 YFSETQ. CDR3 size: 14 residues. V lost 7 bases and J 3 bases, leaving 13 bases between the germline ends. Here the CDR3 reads CASLGGADTGELFF. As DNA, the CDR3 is TGCGCCAGCCTGGGGGGGGCCGACACCGGGGAGCTGTTTTTT.

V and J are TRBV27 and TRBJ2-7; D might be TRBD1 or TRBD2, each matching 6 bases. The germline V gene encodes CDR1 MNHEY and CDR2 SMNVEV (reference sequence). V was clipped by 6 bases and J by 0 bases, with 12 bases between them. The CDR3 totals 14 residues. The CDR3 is CASRWGAGSYEQYF. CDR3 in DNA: TGTGCCAGCAGATGGGGGGCAGGCTCCTACGAGCAGTACTTC.

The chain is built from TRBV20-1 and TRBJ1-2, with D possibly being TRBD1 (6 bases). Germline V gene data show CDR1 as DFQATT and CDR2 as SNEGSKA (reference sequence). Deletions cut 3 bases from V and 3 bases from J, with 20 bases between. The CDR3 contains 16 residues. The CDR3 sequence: CSASKAGARGDYGYTF. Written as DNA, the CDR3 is TGCAGTGCTAGTAAGGCAGGGGCCCGAGGGGACTATGGCTACACCTTC.

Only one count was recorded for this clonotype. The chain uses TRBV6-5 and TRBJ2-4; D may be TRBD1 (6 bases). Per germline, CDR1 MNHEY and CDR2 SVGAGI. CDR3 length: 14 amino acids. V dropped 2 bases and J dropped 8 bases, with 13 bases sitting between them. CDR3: CASSYDDRWDIQYF. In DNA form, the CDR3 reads TGTGCCAGCAGTTACGATGACAGGTGGGACATTCAGTACTTC.

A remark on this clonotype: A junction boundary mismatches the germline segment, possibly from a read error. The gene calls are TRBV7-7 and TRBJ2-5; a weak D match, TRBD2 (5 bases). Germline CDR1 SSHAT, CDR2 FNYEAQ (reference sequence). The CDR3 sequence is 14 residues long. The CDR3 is CASSPEGRVGTQYF. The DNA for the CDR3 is TGTGCTAGCAGCCCCGAGGGCCGTGTGGGGACCCAGTACTTC.

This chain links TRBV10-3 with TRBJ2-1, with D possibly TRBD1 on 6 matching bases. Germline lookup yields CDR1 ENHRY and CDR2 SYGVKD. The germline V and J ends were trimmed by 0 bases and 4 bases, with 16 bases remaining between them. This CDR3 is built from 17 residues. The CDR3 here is CAISESRPGTTYNEQFF. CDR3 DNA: TGTGCCATCAGTGAGTCACGGCCCGGGACAACATACAATGAGCAGTTCTTC.

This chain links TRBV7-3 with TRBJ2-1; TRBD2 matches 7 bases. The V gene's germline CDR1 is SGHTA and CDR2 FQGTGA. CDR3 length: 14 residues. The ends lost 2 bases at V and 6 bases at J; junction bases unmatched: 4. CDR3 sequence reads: CASSLLGGGNEQFF. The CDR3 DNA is TGTGCCAGCAGCTTATTGGGCGGGGGCAATGAGCAGTTCTTC.

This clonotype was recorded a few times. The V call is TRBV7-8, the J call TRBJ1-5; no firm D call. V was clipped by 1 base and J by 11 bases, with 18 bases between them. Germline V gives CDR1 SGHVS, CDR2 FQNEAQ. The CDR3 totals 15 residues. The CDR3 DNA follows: TGTGCCAGCAGCTTAGTGGCAGATGGGGAATCGGCCCAGCATTTT. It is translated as CASSLVADGESAQHF.

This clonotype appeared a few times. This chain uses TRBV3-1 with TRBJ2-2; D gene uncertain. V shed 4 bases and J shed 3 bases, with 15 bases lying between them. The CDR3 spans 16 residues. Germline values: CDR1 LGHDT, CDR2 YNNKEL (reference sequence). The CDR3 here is CASSRPVLGHTGELFF. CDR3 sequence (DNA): TGTGCCAGCAGCCGGCCCGTCCTAGGGCACACCGGGGAGCTGTTTTTT.

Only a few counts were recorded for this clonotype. The CDR3 DNA is TGCGCCAGCAGCCACCCCAAGGATTACAGGTACAGCTCCTACGAGCAGTACTTC. Translating gives CASSHPKDYRYSSYEQYF. V gene TRBV4-1 combines with J gene TRBJ2-7; a weak D match, TRBD1 (5 bases). The CDR3 contains 18 residues. V was trimmed by 3 bases and J by 0 bases, leaving 21 bases between them. The V gene's germline CDR1 is MGHRA and CDR2 YSYEKL.

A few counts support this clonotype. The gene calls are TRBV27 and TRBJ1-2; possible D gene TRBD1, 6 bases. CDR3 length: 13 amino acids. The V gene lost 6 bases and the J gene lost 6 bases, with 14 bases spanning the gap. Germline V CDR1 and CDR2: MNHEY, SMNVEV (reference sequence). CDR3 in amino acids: CASRQQGIDGYTF. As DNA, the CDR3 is TGTGCCAGCAGGCAACAGGGTATCGATGGCTACACCTTC.

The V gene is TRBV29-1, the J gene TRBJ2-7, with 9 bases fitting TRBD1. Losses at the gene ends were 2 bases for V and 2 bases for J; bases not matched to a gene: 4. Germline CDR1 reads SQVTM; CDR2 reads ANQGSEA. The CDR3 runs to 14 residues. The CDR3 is CSVEITGGTYEQYF. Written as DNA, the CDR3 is TGCAGCGTTGAAATAACAGGGGGCACCTACGAGCAGTACTTC.

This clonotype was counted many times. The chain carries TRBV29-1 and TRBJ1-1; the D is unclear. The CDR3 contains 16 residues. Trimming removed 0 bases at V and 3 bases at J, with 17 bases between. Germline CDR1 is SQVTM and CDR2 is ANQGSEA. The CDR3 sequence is CSVEESGRRSDTEAFF. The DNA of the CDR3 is TGCAGCGTTGAAGAGTCTGGACGGCGGTCGGACACTGAAGCTTTCTTT.

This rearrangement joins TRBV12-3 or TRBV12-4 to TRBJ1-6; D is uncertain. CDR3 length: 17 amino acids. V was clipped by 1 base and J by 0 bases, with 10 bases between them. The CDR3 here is CASSLGAVSSYNSPLHF. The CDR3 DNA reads TGTGCCAGCAGTTTAGGGGCTGTGAGCTCCTATAATTCACCCCTCCACTTT.

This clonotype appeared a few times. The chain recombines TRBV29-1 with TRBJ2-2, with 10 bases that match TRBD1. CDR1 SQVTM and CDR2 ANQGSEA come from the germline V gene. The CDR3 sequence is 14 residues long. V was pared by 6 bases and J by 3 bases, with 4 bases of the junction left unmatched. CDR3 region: CSVAGTGDTGELFF. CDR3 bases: TGCAGCGTCGCCGGGACAGGGGACACCGGGGAGCTGTTTTTT.

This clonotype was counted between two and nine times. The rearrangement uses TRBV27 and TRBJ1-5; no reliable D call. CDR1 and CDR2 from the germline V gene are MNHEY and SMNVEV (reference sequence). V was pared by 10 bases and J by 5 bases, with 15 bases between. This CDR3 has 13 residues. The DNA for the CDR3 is TGTGCCACCCAGAGGAGCGGAGATCAGCCCCAGCATTTT. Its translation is CATQRSGDQPQHF.

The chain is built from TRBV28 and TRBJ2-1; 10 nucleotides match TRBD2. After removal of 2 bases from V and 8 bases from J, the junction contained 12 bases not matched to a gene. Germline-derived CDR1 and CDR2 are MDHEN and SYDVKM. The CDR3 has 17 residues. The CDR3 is CASSLPLLAGAIDEQFF. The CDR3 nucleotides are TGTGCCAGCAGTTTACCGCTCCTAGCGGGAGCTATAGATGAGCAGTTCTTC.

CDR3 sequence: CASSWGTGSQPQHF. For the CDR3, the DNA is TGTGCCAGCAGCTGGGGAACAGGGAGTCAGCCCCAGCATTTT. This chain connects TRBV7-2 to TRBJ1-5; the D gene is possibly TRBD1 (6 bases). Trimming took 4 bases from V and 6 from J, leaving 13 bases between them. CDR1 is SGHTA, CDR2 FQGNSA, per germline. The CDR3 spans 14 residues.

CDR3 DNA: TGTGCCAGCAGTTACTCGAAACAAAAGTACCAAGAGACCCAGTACTTC. It translates to CASSYSKQKYQETQYF. The chain has TRBV6-2 or TRBV6-3 and TRBJ2-5; no reliable D call. V lost 0 bases to trimming and J lost 0 bases, with 11 bases between them. The CDR3 contains 16 residues. Germline loops: CDR1 MNHEY, CDR2 SVGEGT.

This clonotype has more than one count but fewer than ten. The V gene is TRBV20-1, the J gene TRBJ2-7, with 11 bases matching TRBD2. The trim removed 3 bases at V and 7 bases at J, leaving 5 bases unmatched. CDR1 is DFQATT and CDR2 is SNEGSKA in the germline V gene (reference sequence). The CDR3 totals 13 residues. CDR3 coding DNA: TGCAGTGCTAGGGGTCGACTAGCGGGGGAGCAGTACTTC. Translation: CSARGRLAGEQYF.

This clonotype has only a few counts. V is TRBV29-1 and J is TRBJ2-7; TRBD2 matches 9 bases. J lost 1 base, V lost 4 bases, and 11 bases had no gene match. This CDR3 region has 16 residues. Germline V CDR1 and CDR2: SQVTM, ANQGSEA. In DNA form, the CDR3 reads TGCAGCGTTGGCAGTCCGACTAGCGGACCATCCTACGAGCAGTACTTC. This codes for CSVGSPTSGPSYEQYF.

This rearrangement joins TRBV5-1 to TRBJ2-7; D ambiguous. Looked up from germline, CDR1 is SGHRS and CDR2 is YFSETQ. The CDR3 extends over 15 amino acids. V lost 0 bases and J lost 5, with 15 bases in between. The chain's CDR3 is CASSLAGFQGNEQYF. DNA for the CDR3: TGCGCCAGCAGCTTGGCCGGTTTCCAAGGTAACGAGCAGTACTTC.

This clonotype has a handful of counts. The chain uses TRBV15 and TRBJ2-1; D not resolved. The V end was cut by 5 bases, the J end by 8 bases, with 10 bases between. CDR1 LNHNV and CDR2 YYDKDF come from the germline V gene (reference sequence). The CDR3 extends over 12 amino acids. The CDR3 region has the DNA TGTGCCACCAGCGCCTTCCGGTATGAGCAGTTCTTC. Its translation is CATSAFRYEQFF.

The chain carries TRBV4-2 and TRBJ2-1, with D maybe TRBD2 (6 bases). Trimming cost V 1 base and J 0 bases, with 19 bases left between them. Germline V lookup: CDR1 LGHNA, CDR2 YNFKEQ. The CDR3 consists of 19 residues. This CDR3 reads CASSQVGGSPPNSYNEQFF. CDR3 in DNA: TGTGCCAGCAGCCAAGTCGGGGGATCACCTCCCAACTCCTACAATGAGCAGTTCTTC.

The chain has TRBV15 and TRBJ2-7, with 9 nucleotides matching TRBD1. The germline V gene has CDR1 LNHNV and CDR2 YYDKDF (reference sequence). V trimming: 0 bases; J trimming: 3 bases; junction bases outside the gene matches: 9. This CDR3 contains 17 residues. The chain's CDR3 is CATSRDWDREGLYEQYF. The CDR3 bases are TGTGCCACCAGCAGAGATTGGGACAGGGAGGGGCTCTACGAGCAGTACTTC.